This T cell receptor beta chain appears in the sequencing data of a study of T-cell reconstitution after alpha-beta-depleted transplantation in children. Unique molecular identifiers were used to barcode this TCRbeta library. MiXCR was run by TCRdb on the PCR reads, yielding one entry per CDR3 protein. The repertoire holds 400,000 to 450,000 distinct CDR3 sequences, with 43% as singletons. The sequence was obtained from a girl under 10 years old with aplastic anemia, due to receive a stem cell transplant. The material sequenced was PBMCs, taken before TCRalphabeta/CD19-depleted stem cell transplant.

The CDR3, as DNA: TGTGCCAGCAGTCAACTAGCGGGGAGGGGCTCAGATACGCAGTATTTT. Its translation: CASSQLAGRGSDTQYF. The rearrangement uses TRBV12-3 or TRBV12-4 and TRBJ2-3; 10 positions agree with TRBD2. Unmatched junction bases numbered 9, after V lost 5 bases and J lost 4 bases. The CDR3 length is 16 residues.